This TCR beta chain was recovered during a study of blood T cell repertoires in COVID-19. On the study more broadly: COVID-19 samples from acute and convalescent phases originated in the United States, Italy and Spain. The cDNA or gDNA used as material had been derived from T cells, B-cell-depleted T cells, or PBMCs.

This CDR3 contains 17 residues. Germline CDR1 PRHDT, CDR2 FYEKMQ (reference sequence). The V gene lost 4 bases and the J gene lost 4 bases, with 17 bases spanning the gap. In the authors' methods: The assay estimated nucleated cells by amplifying reference gene primers. Using immunoSEQ multiplex PCR, the repertoire was profiled, and TCRdb retains in-frame clones only, with some absent. That table is the source of V, J and clone size, and D and trimming were worked out from the DNA. The data hold about 150,000 clones, with around four fifths observed a single time. This clone occurred a few times. Sample: peripheral blood. The sequence was collected from an older woman with acute or convalescent COVID-19. This sequence joins TRBV13 and TRBJ2-6; a possible D gene is TRBD2 (7 bases). The CDR3 sequence: CASSSGVGGPGANVLTF. CDR3 nucleotides: TGTGCCAGCAGCTCCGGCGTGGGGGGGCCCGGGGCCAACGTCCTGACTTTC.